Below are 23 T cell receptor beta chains sequenced from a single sample in a study of cytomegalovirus exposure and HLA in healthy donors. PCR primers comprised 60 Vbeta and 13 Jbeta primers. Clones were read by immunoSEQ multiplex PCR, and TCRdb kept only the in-frame ones, dropping some. The table lists 100,000 to 150,000 clones, 74% of them singletons, with approximately 6% in the top ten. The sample comprised PBMCs. The receptor set was obtained from a woman aged 45-59 years in good health and CMV-seropositive.

This clone has only a few counts. The V and J genes are TRBV5-5 and TRBJ1-2; D is unclear. The germline V gene has CDR1 SGHKS and CDR2 YYEKEE (reference sequence). Trimming took 4 bases from V and 7 from J, leaving 17 bases between them. CDR3 length equals 14 residues. As DNA, the CDR3 is TGTGCCAGCAGCCCCCTCGTGGCGGCGACTGGCTACACCTTC. Its translation: CASSPLVAATGYTF.

Comment on this clone: One end of the junction is discordant with germline, which a read error may explain. The same CDR3 is also encoded by other DNA sequences in this sample. This sequence joins TRBV13 and TRBJ2-7; the match to TRBD1 covers 8 bases. CDR3 length equals 15 residues. Germline CDR1 and CDR2: PRHDT and FYEKMQ (reference sequence). Written as DNA, the CDR3 is TGTGCCAGCACTTCCAACCGGGACAGGCCGAACGAGCAGTATTTC. As protein: CASTSNRDRPNEQYF. Supplemented by reference TRBV13 and TRBJ2-7, the full variable domain reads AAGVIQSPRHLIKEKRETATLKCYPIPRHDTVYWYQQGPGQDPQFLISFYEKMQSDKGSIPDRFSAQQFSDYHSELNMSSLELGDSALYFCASTSNRDRPNEQYFGPGTRLTVT.

In this sample, this clone turned up a few times. The chain combines TRBV6-1 with TRBJ2-7; TRBD1 agrees at 7 bases. This CDR3 is built from 13 residues. V was pared by 8 bases and J by 7 bases, with 11 bases of the junction left unmatched. CDR1 MNHNS and CDR2 SASEGT come from the germline V gene. The DNA for the CDR3 is TGTGCCAGCCTTTGGACAGGTGGACGGGAGCAGTACTTC. Its translation is CASLWTGGREQYF.

This rearrangement joins TRBV19 to TRBJ2-1; possibly TRBD2 for D (6 bases). V lost 6 bases, J lost 0 bases, and 18 bases lay in between. Germline CDR1 LNHDA, CDR2 SQIVND (reference sequence). The CDR3 spans 17 residues. CDR3 bases: TGTGCCAGTAGGCGGGACCACGGGGCTAGCTCCTACAATGAGCAGTTCTTC. This sequence encodes CASRRDHGASSYNEQFF.

The CDR3: CASSPGQGSYNEQFF. For the CDR3, the DNA is TGTGCCAGCTCACCAGGACAGGGCTCCTACAATGAGCAGTTCTTC. The V gene is TRBV18, the J gene TRBJ2-1; 8 positions agree with TRBD1. The CDR3 has 15 residues. The ends lost 2 bases at V and 0 bases at J; junction bases unmatched: 0. Germline-derived CDR1 and CDR2 are KGHSH and LQKENI.

The chain combines TRBV19 with TRBJ1-1, with unresolved D. Germline V gives CDR1 LNHDA, CDR2 SQIVND (reference sequence). This CDR3 is 15 amino acids long. Trimming stripped 3 bases from V and 3 bases from J, with 14 bases between. The CDR3 reads CASSIRDGVYTEAFF. The CDR3 DNA is TGTGCCAGTAGTATCCGTGACGGGGTGTACACTGAAGCTTTCTTT.

This clone was picked up a small number of times. The V gene is TRBV7-2, the J gene TRBJ2-2, with D tentatively TRBD1 (6 bases). Per germline, CDR1 SGHTA and CDR2 FQGNSA. CDR3 length: 16 amino acids. V was shortened by 1 base and J by 4 bases, with 13 bases between the two germline ends. CDR3 DNA: TGTGCCAGCAGCTTAGAGGGGCTAGGGGGCACCGGGGAGCTGTTTTTT. It translates to CASSLEGLGGTGELFF. The whole variable domain, remainder taken from reference TRBV7-2 and TRBJ2-2, is GAGVSQSPSNKVTEKGKDVELRCDPISGHTALYWYRQSLGQGLEFLIYFQGNSAPDKSGLPSDRFSAERTGGSVSTLTIQRTQQEDSAVYLCASSLEGLGGTGELFFGEGSRLTVL.

This chain uses TRBV10-3 with TRBJ2-1; 13 nucleotides line up with TRBD2. V dropped 2 bases and J dropped 4; count of bases not matched to a gene: 11. Germline V gene data show CDR1 as ENHRY and CDR2 as SYGVKD. CDR3 length equals 19 residues. CDR3 in amino acids: CAISEPRAQGLAGYNEQFF. CDR3 coding DNA: TGTGCCATCAGTGAGCCGAGGGCACAGGGACTAGCGGGGTACAATGAGCAGTTCTTC.

About this clone: The junction departs from germline at one end; a sequencing error may be responsible. The CDR3 DNA sequence: TGCTCCAGCAGCTTGGCAGGGGGACAGGAATCACCCCTCCACTTT. It is translated as CSSSLAGGQESPLHF. This chain joins TRBV5-1 and TRBJ1-6, with 8 bases fitting TRBD1. The CDR3 covers 15 residues. The germline V gene encodes CDR1 SGHRS and CDR2 YFSETQ.

The chain recombines TRBV7-2 with TRBJ1-1; D not certain. Trimming took off 5 bases at V and 4 bases at J, with 5 bases between the two ends. This CDR3 comprises 11 residues. Per the germline V gene, CDR1 is SGHTA and CDR2 is FQGNSA. This CDR3 reads CASSPTTEAFF. In DNA, the CDR3 is TGTGCCAGCAGCCCTACCACTGAAGCTTTCTTT.

The V call is TRBV27, the J call TRBJ2-7; 9 bases map to TRBD1. The CDR3 is 17 amino acids. The germline gives CDR1 MNHEY, CDR2 SMNVEV (reference sequence). Losses at the gene ends were 2 bases for V and 1 base for J; bases not matched to a gene: 9. The chain's CDR3 is CASSLGTGLKKSYEQYF. The CDR3 DNA reads as TGTGCCAGCAGTTTAGGGACAGGGCTAAAGAAGTCCTACGAGCAGTACTTC.

The rearrangement links TRBV27 to TRBJ2-7; TRBD2 might be the D (5 bases). The V and J ends lost 2 bases and 7 bases respectively, with 15 bases between them. CDR3 length equals 14 residues. The V gene's germline CDR1 is MNHEY and CDR2 SMNVEV (reference sequence). CDR3 loop: CASSLVPPWREQYF. The CDR3 region has the DNA TGTGCCAGCAGTTTAGTACCGCCCTGGAGGGAGCAGTACTTC.

The V gene is TRBV9, the J gene TRBJ2-5; 9 bases are shared with TRBD2. The CDR3 covers 18 residues. Germline V gene data show CDR1 as SGDLS and CDR2 as YYNGEE. V gave up 0 bases and J gave up 1 base; unmatched junction bases: 10. CDR3 in DNA: TGTGCCAGCAGCGTAGGGGCTAGCGGGGCCCTGTTCCAAGAGACCCAGTACTTC. It translates to CASSVGASGALFQETQYF.

CDR3 bases: TGCGCCAGCAGCGGGGGGGAAGGCCTTTATGGCTACACCTTC. Translated, it gives CASSGGEGLYGYTF. The chain couples TRBV5-1 to TRBJ1-2, with a possible D match to TRBD1 (5 bases). The V gene's germline CDR1 is SGHRS and CDR2 YFSETQ. The CDR3 totals 14 residues. V gave up 4 bases and J gave up 5 bases, with 15 bases separating them.

The V gene is TRBV19, the J gene TRBJ2-1, with D hard to call. The CDR3 extends over 14 amino acids. Trimming shortened V by 3 bases and J by 4 bases, and 10 bases separated the two germline ends. CDR1 is LNHDA and CDR2 is SQIVND in the germline V gene (reference sequence). The chain's CDR3 is CASSMRQLYNEQFF. CDR3 coding DNA: TGTGCCAGTAGTATGAGGCAGTTATACAATGAGCAGTTCTTC. Full variable domain (remainder filled in from reference TRBV19 and TRBJ2-1): DGGITQSPKYLFRKEGQNVTLSCEQNLNHDAMYWYRQDPGQGLRLIYYSQIVNDFQKGDIAEGYSVSREKKESFPLTVTSAQKNPTAFYLCASSMRQLYNEQFFGPGTRLTVL.

The rearrangement joins TRBV27 to TRBJ1-2; possible D gene TRBD1, 5 bases. The CDR3 covers 15 residues. Trimming shortened V by 5 bases and J by 8 bases, and 21 bases separated the two germline ends. The germline gives CDR1 MNHEY, CDR2 SMNVEV (reference sequence). For the CDR3, the DNA is TGTGCCAGCAGTCCTTTGCTCCGGGACTCCCAGGGCTACACCTTC. Its translation is CASSPLLRDSQGYTF.

The rearrangement uses TRBV30 and TRBJ1-5; 7 bases are shared with TRBD1. The germline V gene encodes CDR1 GTSNPN and CDR2 SVGIG (reference sequence). The CDR3 has 14 amino acids. The ends lost 1 base at V and 5 bases at J; junction bases unmatched: 5. CDR3 coding DNA: TGTGCCTGGAGTGAGGGGGCAGGGTATCAGCCCCAGCATTTT. As protein: CAWSEGAGYQPQHF.

The DNA for the CDR3 is TGTGCCAGCAGCCCCCCCGGGGGGGGGTACACCGGGGAGCTGTTTTTT. This sequence encodes CASSPPGGGYTGELFF. The V gene is TRBV7-2, the J gene TRBJ2-2, with 8 bases that match TRBD2. The junction had 8 bases not matched to a gene; V was cut back by 5 bases and J by 3 bases. The CDR3 totals 16 residues. Germline V gene data show CDR1 as SGHTA and CDR2 as FQGNSA.

CDR3 in DNA: TGCAGCGCCCGGGCAGGGGACATTCAGTACTTC. As protein: CSARAGDIQYF. J is TRBJ2-4 and V is TRBV29-1; possible D gene TRBD1, 6 bases. CDR1 is SQVTM and CDR2 is ANQGSEA in the germline V gene. The CDR3 extends over 11 amino acids. V lost 7 bases and J 8 bases, leaving 12 bases between the germline ends.

V gene TRBV9 combines with J gene TRBJ1-3, with D maybe TRBD1 (5 bases). V was cut by 3 bases and J by 0 bases, with 7 bases left in between. The CDR3 spans 14 residues. CDR1 and CDR2 from the germline V gene are SGDLS and YYNGEE. CDR3 protein: CASSEGVSGNTIYF. The CDR3 nucleotides read TGTGCCAGCAGCGAAGGGGTCTCTGGAAACACCATATATTTT.

About this clone itself: At one of its ends the junction is not consistent with the germline gene, which may arise from a read error. J is TRBJ1-6 and V is TRBV7-9; 9 nucleotides agree with TRBD1. The CDR3 is made up of 17 amino acids. Germline V gives CDR1 SEHNR, CDR2 FQNEAQ (reference sequence). The CDR3 coding sequence is TGTTCCAGCAGCTTAGGGACAGGGACCACCTATAATTCACCCCTCCACTTT. Amino acids: CSSSLGTGTTYNSPLHF.

V and J are TRBV7-8 and TRBJ2-5; 10 nucleotides align to TRBD2. The V and J ends lost 1 base and 1 base, in that order; junction bases with no gene match: 6. Germline assignment: CDR1 SGHVS and CDR2 FQNEAQ. The CDR3 is 17 residues long. CDR3 in amino acids: CASSLVFLAGGQETQYF. The CDR3 DNA is TGTGCCAGCAGCTTAGTTTTCTTAGCGGGGGGCCAAGAGACCCAGTACTTC.

This clone was counted a few times. The chain recombines TRBV4-3 with TRBJ1-1; no clear D. The length of the CDR3 is 13 residues. V was shortened by 2 bases and J by 2 bases, with 6 bases between the two germline ends. Germline CDR1 is LGHNA and CDR2 is YSLEER. CDR3 amino acids: CASSQTTNTEAFF. The CDR3 DNA sequence: TGCGCCAGCAGCCAAACAACAAACACTGAAGCTTTCTTT.